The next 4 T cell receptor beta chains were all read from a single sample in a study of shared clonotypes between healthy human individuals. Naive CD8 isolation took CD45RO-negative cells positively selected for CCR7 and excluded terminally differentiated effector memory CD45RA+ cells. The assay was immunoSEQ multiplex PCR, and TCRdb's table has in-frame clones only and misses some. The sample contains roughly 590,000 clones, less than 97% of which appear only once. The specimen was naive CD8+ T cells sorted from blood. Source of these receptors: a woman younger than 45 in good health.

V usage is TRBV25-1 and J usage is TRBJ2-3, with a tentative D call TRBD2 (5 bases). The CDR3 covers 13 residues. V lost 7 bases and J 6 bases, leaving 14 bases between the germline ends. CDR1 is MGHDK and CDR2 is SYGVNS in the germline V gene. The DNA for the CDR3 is TGTGCCAGCACGGACTTCAACGGGGATACGCAGTATTTT. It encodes CASTDFNGDTQYF. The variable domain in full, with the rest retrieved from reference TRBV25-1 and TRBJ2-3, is EADIYQTPRYLVIGTGKKITLECSQTMGHDKMYWYQQDPGMELHLIHYSYGVNSTEKGDLSSESTVSRIRTEHFPLTLESARPSHTSQYLCASTDFNGDTQYFGPGTRLTVL.

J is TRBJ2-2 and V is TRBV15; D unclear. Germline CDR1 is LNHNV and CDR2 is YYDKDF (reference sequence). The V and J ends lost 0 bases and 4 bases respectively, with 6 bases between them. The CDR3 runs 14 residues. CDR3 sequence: CATSRDSVTGELFF. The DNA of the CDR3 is TGTGCCACCAGCAGAGATTCTGTCACCGGGGAGCTGTTTTTT.

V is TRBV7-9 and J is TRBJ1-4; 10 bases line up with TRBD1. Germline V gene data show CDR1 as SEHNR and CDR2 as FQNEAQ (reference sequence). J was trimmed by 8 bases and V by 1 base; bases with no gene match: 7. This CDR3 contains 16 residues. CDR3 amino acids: CASSLGGQGIGEKLFF. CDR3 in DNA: TGTGCCAGCAGCTTAGGGGGACAGGGGATAGGAGAAAAACTGTTTTTT.

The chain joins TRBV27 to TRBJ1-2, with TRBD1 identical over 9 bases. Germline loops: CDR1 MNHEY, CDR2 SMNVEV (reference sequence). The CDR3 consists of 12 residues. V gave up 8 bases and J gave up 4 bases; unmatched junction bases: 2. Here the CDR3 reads CASWTGAYGYTF. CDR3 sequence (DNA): TGTGCCAGCTGGACAGGGGCCTATGGCTACACCTTC.